The rows below give T cell receptor beta chains drawn from one sample of a study of regulatory T cells in long-lasting Graves disease. TCRdb redid the calling of the multiplex PCR reads with MiXCR, one entry per CDR3 protein. The table records roughly 500,000 distinct CDR3 sequences, 20% to 25% of them present only once. The source was peripheral blood mononuclear cells (PBMCs), collected when the disease was refractory, from a patient treated with antithyroid drugs. The receptors originated from a female donor with Graves disease. The CDR3 runs from the conserved cysteine through the conserved F or W. Each record gives: J gene, clone size, D gene, V gene, CDR3 protein, CDR3 DNA. A D gene is named only where the DNA matches it firmly. Not all rows give a size; the values are once, few, many and, for expanded clones, a class.

>TRBJ1-5|few|-|TRBV6-1
CASSEYSANQPQHF
TGTGCCAGCAGTGAATATTCCGCAAATCAGCCCCAGCATTTT
>TRBJ1-4|many|-|TRBV27
CASSSTPHSNEKLFF
TGTGCCAGCAGTTCCACCCCCCACTCTAATGAAAAACTGTTTTTT
>TRBJ1-3|-|-|TRBV9
CASSVLTEGNTIYF
TGTGCCAGCAGCGTATTGACCGAAGGAAACACCATATATTTT
>TRBJ2-7|-|-|TRBV27
CARHPVEALKLSYEQYF
TGTGCCAGGCACCCCGTGGAGGCTTTGAAGTTATCCTACGAGCAGTACTTC
>TRBJ2-5|-|-|TRBV7-6
CASSLEDSRETQYF
TGTGCCAGCAGCTTAGAGGACAGCCGGGAGACCCAGTACTTC
>TRBJ1-1|many|-|TRBV7-2
CASSLARATEAFF
TGTGCCAGCAGCTTAGCCAGGGCTACTGAAGCTTTCTTT
>TRBJ1-1|few|-|TRBV7-8
CASSPHIRHTVNTEAFF
TGTGCCAGCAGCCCACATATCAGACATACAGTGAACACTGAAGCTTTCTTT
>TRBJ2-2|once|-|TRBV5-1
CASSWTENTGELFF
TGCGCCAGCAGCTGGACCGAGAACACCGGGGAGCTGTTTTTT
>TRBJ2-7|few|-|TRBV7-2
CASSLDTSSYEQYF
TGTGCCAGCAGCTTAGACACCAGCTCCTACGAGCAGTACTTC
>TRBJ2-2|-|-|TRBV7-9
CASSPSEGTGELFF
TGTGCCAGCAGCCCTTCCGAGGGAACCGGGGAGCTGTTTTTT
>TRBJ1-1|many|-|TRBV24-1
CATRDSLNTEAFF
TGTGCCACCAGGGACAGCCTGAACACTGAAGCTTTCTTT
>TRBJ2-7|-|TRBD2|TRBV20-1
CSAEAGGGYEQYF
TGCAGTGCTGAAGCGGGAGGAGGCTACGAGCAGTACTTC
>TRBJ2-7|few|-|TRBV11-1
CASSLGFGGSNSYEQYF
TGTGCCAGCAGCTTAGGGTTTGGCGGATCAAACTCCTACGAGCAGTACTTC
>TRBJ1-5|-|-|TRBV19
CASSLQGRVSNQPQHF
TGTGCCAGTAGTCTACAGGGAAGAGTAAGCAATCAGCCCCAGCATTTT
>TRBJ1-5|-|-|TRBV28
CASKRTESNQPQHF
TGTGCCAGCAAACGGACGGAAAGCAATCAGCCCCAGCATTTT
>TRBJ1-1|few|-|TRBV4-1
CASSQEENTEAFF
TGCGCCAGCAGCCAAGAGGAGAACACTGAAGCTTTCTTT
>TRBJ2-4|once|-|TRBV7-9
CASSREQVAKNIQYF
TGTGCCAGCAGCCGAGAACAGGTAGCCAAAAACATTCAGTACTTC
>TRBJ2-7|few|TRBD2|TRBV4-2
CASSPGLGFYEQYF
TGTGCCAGCAGCCCGGGACTAGGCTTCTACGAGCAGTACTTC
>TRBJ2-4|few|TRBD2|TRBV6-1
CASSIDSSGGRDIQYF
TGTGCCAGCAGCATAGACTCTAGCGGGGGGCGGGACATTCAGTACTTC
>TRBJ1-1|many|-|TRBV12-3/TRBV12-4
CASRALMNTEAFF
TGTGCCAGCAGGGCCCTCATGAACACTGAAGCTTTCTTT
>TRBJ1-1|few|TRBD1|TRBV5-1
CASSLRDRGPEAFF
TGCGCCAGCAGCCTCCGGGACAGAGGCCCTGAAGCTTTCTTT
>TRBJ1-5|few|-|TRBV5-5
CASSLGFGDRNQPQHF
TGTGCCAGCAGCTTGGGGTTTGGGGACCGAAATCAGCCCCAGCATTTT
>TRBJ2-7|many|TRBD2|TRBV27
CASVGLAGANPYEQYF
TGTGCCAGCGTGGGACTAGCGGGGGCAAACCCCTACGAGCAGTACTTC
>TRBJ1-2|-|-|TRBV5-5
CASSLEGWGRAFNGYTF
TGTGCCAGCAGCTTGGAAGGTTGGGGCAGGGCTTTCAATGGCTACACCTTC
>TRBJ1-1|many|-|TRBV6-5
CASSYPPGHLNTEAFF
TGTGCCAGCAGTTACCCACCGGGACATCTAAACACTGAAGCTTTCTTT
>TRBJ2-3|-|-|TRBV19
CASSITDTQYF
TGTGCCAGTAGTATCACAGATACGCAGTATTTT
>TRBJ1-5|-|TRBD1|TRBV28
CASNNRGWGNQPQHF
TGTGCCAGCAACAACAGGGGATGGGGCAATCAGCCCCAGCATTTT
>TRBJ1-1|few|-|TRBV5-5
CASSFFSRTDVNTEAFF
TGTGCCAGCAGCTTTTTTTCAAGGACAGATGTGAACACTGAAGCTTTCTTT
>TRBJ1-1|many|TRBD1|TRBV28
CASLVDRGLSKRAFF
TGTGCCAGTCTAGTGGACAGGGGGCTAAGCAAGCGAGCTTTCTTT
>TRBJ2-7|-|-|TRBV12-3/TRBV12-4
CASSDPQTGDYEQYF
TGTGCCAGCAGTGACCCTCAGACAGGTGACTACGAGCAGTACTTC
>TRBJ2-5|many|-|TRBV7-3
CASSLLGAGETQYF
TGTGCCAGCAGCTTATTGGGGGCGGGGGAGACCCAGTACTTC